This paragraph reports one T cell receptor beta chain. No antigen is known for it. These data are taken from a study of post-analysis software for immune sequencing data. About the research overall: Progressive-relapsing, secondary progressive and relapsing-remitting multiple sclerosis were among the disease courses included.

Unique molecular identifiers were present in the TCR beta cDNA libraries. Input of about 1 to 11 million T cells yielded hundreds of thousands of cDNA molecules. TCRdb used MiXCR to reprocess the PCR reads, holding one entry per CDR3 protein. Among over 300,000 distinct CDR3 sequences listed, about a third were seen once. Study results and limitations: Significantly lower normalized Chao1 diversity was found in patients with multiple sclerosis relative to controls. When patients were compared with controls, a handful of TRBV segments were more frequent, TRBV5-6, TRBV5-1 and TRBV20-1 among them. Under F measure analysis, samples from one preparation batch co-clustered strongly.

J lost 2 bases, V lost 3 bases, and 5 bases had no gene match. This CDR3 region has 15 residues. This chain uses TRBV12-3 or TRBV12-4 with TRBJ2-7; TRBD1 matches at 9 bases. The clonotype was recovered from a girl aged 5 to 17 with multiple sclerosis. Material for sequencing was blood. The CDR3 DNA reads TGTGCCAGCAGTTTGGTGGGGACAGGGACCTACGAGCAGTACTTC. It is translated as CASSLVGTGTYEQYF.